One sample yielded the 8 T cell receptor beta chains listed below, sequenced in a study of T cell responses to AZD1222 COVID-19 vaccine. Sequencing used immunoSEQ multiplex PCR; TCRdb keeps in-frame clones, though not all of them. In the table there are about 140,000 clones, roughly nine tenths of which are singletons. The sequencing used peripheral blood, collected on day 0 of AZD1222 vaccination. These receptors were obtained from an adult in good health.

The chain recombines TRBV10-3 with TRBJ1-5; 8 positions agree with TRBD1. V shed 2 bases, J shed 1 base, and the junction held 13 bases outside the gene matches. CDR3 length: 19 residues. Germline V lookup: CDR1 ENHRY, CDR2 SYGVKD. The CDR3 nucleotides are TGTGCCATCAGTGAGCCGAAAGGGACAGGCCAATCCAGCAATCAGCCCCAGCATTTT. Encoded protein: CAISEPKGTGQSSNQPQHF.

This chain uses TRBV11-2 with TRBJ1-4; 8 nucleotides agree with TRBD1. There are 18 residues in the CDR3. With V trimmed by 4 bases and J by 6 bases, 16 bases remained unmatched. Germline V gene lookup returns CDR1 SGHAT and CDR2 FQNNGV. CDR3 residues: CASSSWRQGAFMHEKLFF. The CDR3 DNA is TGTGCCAGCAGCTCCTGGCGGCAGGGGGCGTTTATGCATGAAAAACTGTTTTTT.

The genes are TRBV12-3 or TRBV12-4 and TRBJ1-2, with a possible D match to TRBD1 (5 bases). Trimming shortened V by 6 bases and J by 4 bases, and 12 bases separated the two germline ends. CDR3 length: 13 residues. DNA for the CDR3: TGTGCCAGCAGACCGGACGGGGGCTATGGCTACACCTTC. This codes for CASRPDGGYGYTF.

The chain joins TRBV7-9 to TRBJ2-7; a weak D match, TRBD1 (5 bases). CDR3 length equals 13 residues. Per the germline V gene, CDR1 is SEHNR and CDR2 is FQNEAQ (reference sequence). Trimming cost V 4 bases and J 3 bases, with 10 bases left between them. DNA for the CDR3: TGTGCCAGCAGCTCCTCCCAGGGCTACGAGCAGTACTTC. It translates to CASSSSQGYEQYF.

The CDR3 nucleotides are TGTGCCAGCAGCCCGCCGGGACTAGCGGGAGGGATGGAGACCCAGTACTTC. It translates to CASSPPGLAGGMETQYF. The V gene is TRBV7-2, the J gene TRBJ2-5; 16 nucleotides match TRBD2. Germline assignment: CDR1 SGHTA and CDR2 FQGNSA. The length of the CDR3 is 17 residues. The V gene end was trimmed by 5 bases and the J gene end by 5 bases; junction bases not matched to a gene: 8.

Only one count was recorded for this clone. The chain carries TRBV6-5 and TRBJ2-7; possible D gene TRBD1, 5 bases. V gave up 6 bases and J gave up 4 bases, with 13 bases separating them. CDR1 is MNHEY, CDR2 SVGAGI, per germline. The CDR3 is 13 residues long. As DNA, the CDR3 is TGTGCCAGCAGCCGCCCCCAGGGATACGAGCAGTACTTC. Amino acids: CASSRPQGYEQYF.

The chain joins TRBV5-1 to TRBJ2-6; possible D gene TRBD1, 5 bases. Germline assignment: CDR1 SGHRS and CDR2 YFSETQ. V dropped 4 bases and J dropped 4 bases, with 12 bases sitting between them. There are 15 residues in the CDR3. CDR3 DNA: TGCGCCAGCAGCCCCAGGGCTCTAGGGGCCAACGTCCTGACTTTC. As protein: CASSPRALGANVLTF.

The rearrangement uses TRBV5-1 and TRBJ2-4; D remains unclear. CDR1 SGHRS and CDR2 YFSETQ come from the germline V gene. This CDR3 spans 12 amino acids. Trimming left V 4 bases short and J 6 bases short, with 8 bases between. This CDR3 is CASSGVGNIQYF. The CDR3, as DNA: TGCGCCAGCAGCGGGGTGGGAAACATTCAGTACTTC. Combining the CDR3 with reference TRBV5-1 and TRBJ2-4 gives the whole variable domain KAGVTQTPRYLIKTRGQQVTLSCSPISGHRSVSWYQQTPGQGLQFLFEYFSETQRNKGNFPGRFSGRQFSNSRSEMNVSTLELGDSALYLCASSGVGNIQYFGAGTRLSVL.